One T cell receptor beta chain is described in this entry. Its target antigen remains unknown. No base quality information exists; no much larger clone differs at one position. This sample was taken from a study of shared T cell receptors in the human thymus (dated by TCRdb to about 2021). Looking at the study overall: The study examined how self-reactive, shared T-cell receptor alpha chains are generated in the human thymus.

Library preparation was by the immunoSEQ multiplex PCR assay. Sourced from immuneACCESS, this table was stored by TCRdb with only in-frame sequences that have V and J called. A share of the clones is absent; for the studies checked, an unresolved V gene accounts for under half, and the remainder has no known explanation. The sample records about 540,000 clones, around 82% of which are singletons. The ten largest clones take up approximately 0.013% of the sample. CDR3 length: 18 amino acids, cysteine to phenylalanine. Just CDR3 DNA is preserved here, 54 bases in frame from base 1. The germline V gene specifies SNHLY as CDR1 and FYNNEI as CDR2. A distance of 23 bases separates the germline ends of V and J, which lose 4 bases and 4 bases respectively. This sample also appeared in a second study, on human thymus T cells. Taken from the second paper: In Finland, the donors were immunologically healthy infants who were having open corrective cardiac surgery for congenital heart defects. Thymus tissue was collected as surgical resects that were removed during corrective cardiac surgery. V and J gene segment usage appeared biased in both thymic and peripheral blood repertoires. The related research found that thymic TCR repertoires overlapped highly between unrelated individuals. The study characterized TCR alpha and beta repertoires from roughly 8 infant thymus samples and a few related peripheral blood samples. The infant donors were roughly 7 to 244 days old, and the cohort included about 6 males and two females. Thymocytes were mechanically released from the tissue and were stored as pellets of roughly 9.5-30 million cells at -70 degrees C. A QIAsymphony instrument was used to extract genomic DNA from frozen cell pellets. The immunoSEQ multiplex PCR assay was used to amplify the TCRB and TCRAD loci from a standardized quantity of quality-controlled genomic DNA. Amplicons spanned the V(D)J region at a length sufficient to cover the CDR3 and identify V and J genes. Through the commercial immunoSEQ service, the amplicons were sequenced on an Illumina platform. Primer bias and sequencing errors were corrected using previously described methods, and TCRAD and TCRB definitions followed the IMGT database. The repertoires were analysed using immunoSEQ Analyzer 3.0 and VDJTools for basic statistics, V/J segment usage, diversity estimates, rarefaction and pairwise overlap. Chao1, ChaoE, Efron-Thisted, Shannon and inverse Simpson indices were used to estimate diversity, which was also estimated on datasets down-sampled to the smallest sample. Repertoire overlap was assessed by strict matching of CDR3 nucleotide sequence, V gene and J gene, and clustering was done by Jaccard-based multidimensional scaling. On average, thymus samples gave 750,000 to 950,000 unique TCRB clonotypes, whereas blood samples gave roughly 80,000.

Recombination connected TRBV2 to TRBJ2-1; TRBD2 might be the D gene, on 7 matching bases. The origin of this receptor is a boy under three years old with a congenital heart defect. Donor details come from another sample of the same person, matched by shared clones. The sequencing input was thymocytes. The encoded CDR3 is CASSGGGADHRTYNEQFF. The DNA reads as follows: TGTGCCAGCAGTGGTGGGGGGGCCGACCACAGGACGTACAATGAGCAGTTCTTC.